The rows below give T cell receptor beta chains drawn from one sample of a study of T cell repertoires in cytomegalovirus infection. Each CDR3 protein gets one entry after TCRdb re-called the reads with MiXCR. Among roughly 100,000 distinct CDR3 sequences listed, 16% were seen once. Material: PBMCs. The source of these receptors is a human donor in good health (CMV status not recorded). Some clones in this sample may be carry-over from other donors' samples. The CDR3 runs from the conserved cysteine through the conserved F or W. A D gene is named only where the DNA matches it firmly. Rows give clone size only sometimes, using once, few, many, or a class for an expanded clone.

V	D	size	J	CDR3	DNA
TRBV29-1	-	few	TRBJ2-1	CSVEWGSPRYNEQFF	TGCAGCGTTGAATGGGGCAGCCCACGTTACAATGAGCAGTTCTTC
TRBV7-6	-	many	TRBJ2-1	CASSSTQGNEQFF	TGTGCCAGCAGCTCCACTCAGGGAAATGAGCAGTTCTTC
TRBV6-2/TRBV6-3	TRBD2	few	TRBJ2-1	CASSYSPSGGPNEQFF	TGTGCCAGCAGTTACTCCCCTAGCGGGGGACCTAATGAGCAGTTCTTC
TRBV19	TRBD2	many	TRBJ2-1	CASSISRGGHNEQFF	TGTGCCAGTAGTATTTCTCGGGGGGGACACAATGAGCAGTTCTTC
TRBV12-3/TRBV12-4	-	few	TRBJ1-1	CASTPDGAEEAFF	TGTGCCAGCACTCCCGACGGCGCCGAGGAAGCTTTCTTT
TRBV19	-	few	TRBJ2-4	CASSIPPTGRVENIQYF	TGTGCCAGTAGTATACCGCCTACCGGGAGAGTCGAAAACATTCAGTACTTC
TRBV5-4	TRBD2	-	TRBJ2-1	CASNPTGLTNEQFF	TGTGCCAGCAACCCAACGGGACTAACTAATGAGCAGTTCTTC
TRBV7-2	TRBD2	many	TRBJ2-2	CASSFRGGTGELFF	TGTGCCAGCAGCTTCCGGGGGGGAACCGGGGAGCTGTTTTTT
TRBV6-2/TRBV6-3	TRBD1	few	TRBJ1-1	CASSKAQGALNTEAFF	TGTGCCAGCAGCAAAGCCCAGGGGGCCTTGAACACTGAAGCTTTCTTT
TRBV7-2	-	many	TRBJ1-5	CASSTQGLSNQPQHF	TGTGCCAGCAGCACACAGGGACTTAGCAATCAGCCCCAGCATTTT
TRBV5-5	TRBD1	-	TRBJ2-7	CASSPTGGVGYEQYF	TGTGCCAGCAGCCCGACAGGGGGCGTAGGCTACGAGCAGTACTTC
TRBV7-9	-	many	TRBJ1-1	CASSNTEAFF	TGTGCCAGCAGTAACACTGAAGCTTTCTTT
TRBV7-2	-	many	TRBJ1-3	CASSLQGYGNTIYF	TGTGCCAGCAGCTTACAGGGGTACGGAAACACCATATATTTT
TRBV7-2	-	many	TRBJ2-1	CASRDSYNEQFF	TGTGCCAGCAGAGACAGCTACAATGAGCAGTTCTTC
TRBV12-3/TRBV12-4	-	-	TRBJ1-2	CASSFALGVDVSYTF	TGTGCCAGCAGTTTCGCTCTCGGCGTGGATGTTAGCTACACCTTC
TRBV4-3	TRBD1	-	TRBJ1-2	CASSPGQGREGYTF	TGCGCCAGCAGCCCGGGACAGGGGAGAGAGGGCTACACCTTC
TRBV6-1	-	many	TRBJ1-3	CASTLAEATGNTIYF	TGTGCCAGTACCTTGGCCGAAGCGACGGGAAACACCATATATTTT
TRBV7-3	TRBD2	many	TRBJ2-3	CASSPERGGPTDTQYF	TGTGCCAGCAGCCCGGAGCGGGGGGGCCCAACAGATACGCAGTATTTT
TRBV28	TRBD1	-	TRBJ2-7	CASTMTGAYEQYF	TGTGCCAGCACCATGACAGGGGCCTACGAGCAGTACTTC
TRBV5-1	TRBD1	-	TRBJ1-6	CASSTTGQGDSPLHF	TGCGCCAGCAGCACAACGGGACAGGGTGATTCACCCCTCCACTTT
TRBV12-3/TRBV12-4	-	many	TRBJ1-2	CASSWGTGVSKGYTF	TGTGCCAGCAGTTGGGGGACGGGAGTCTCTAAGGGCTACACCTTC
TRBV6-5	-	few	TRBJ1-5	CASSMQGQPQHF	TGTGCCAGCAGTATGCAGGGTCAGCCCCAGCATTTT
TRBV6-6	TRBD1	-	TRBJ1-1	CASRLTGAYTEAFF	TGTGCCAGCAGGCTCACAGGGGCCTACACTGAAGCTTTCTTT
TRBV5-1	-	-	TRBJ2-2	CASSLVGGNTGELFF	TGCGCCAGCAGTTTGGTGGGGGGAAACACCGGGGAGCTGTTTTTT
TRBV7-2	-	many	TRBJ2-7	CASSLEDTYEQYF	TGTGCCAGCAGCTTAGAGGACACCTACGAGCAGTACTTC
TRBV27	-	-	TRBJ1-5	CASSLWADHQPQHF	TGTGCCAGCAGTTTATGGGCAGATCATCAGCCCCAGCATTTT
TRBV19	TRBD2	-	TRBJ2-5	CASSTGTSGVKTQYF	TGTGCCAGTAGTACCGGGACTAGCGGGGTGAAGACCCAGTACTTC
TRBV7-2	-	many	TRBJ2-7	CASLRDPINGEQYF	TGTGCCTCGCTGCGGGACCCCATAAATGGTGAGCAGTACTTC
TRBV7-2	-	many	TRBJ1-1	CASSFRPNTEAFF	TGTGCCAGCAGCTTTCGGCCGAACACTGAAGCTTTCTTT
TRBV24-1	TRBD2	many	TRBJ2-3	CATSDFKRGEATDTQYF	TGTGCCACCAGTGATTTCAAGCGGGGAGAAGCCACAGATACGCAGTATTTT
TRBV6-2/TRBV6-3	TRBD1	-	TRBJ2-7	CASSPWRRDRSFQYF	TGTGCCAGCAGTCCATGGAGAAGGGACAGGTCCTTCCAGTACTTC
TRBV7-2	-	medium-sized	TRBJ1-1	CASSLSTVPSWGTEAFF	TGTGCCAGCAGCTTATCGACGGTACCTAGCTGGGGTACTGAAGCTTTCTTT
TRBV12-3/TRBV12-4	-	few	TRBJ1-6	CASSPQGQSPLHF	TGTGCCAGCAGCCCCCAGGGGCAGTCACCCCTCCACTTT
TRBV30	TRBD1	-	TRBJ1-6	CAWSRDSESPLHF	TGTGCCTGGAGCCGGGACAGTGAATCACCCCTCCACTTT
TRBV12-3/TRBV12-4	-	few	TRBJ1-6	CASSLRGSKSPLHF	TGTGCCAGCAGTTTGAGAGGGTCGAAATCACCCCTCCACTTT
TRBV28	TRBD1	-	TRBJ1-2	CASRVTGGGYTF	TGTGCCAGCAGGGTAACAGGGGGAGGCTACACCTTC
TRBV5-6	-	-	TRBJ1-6	CASGVRSYNSPLHF	TGTGCCAGCGGCGTTCGTTCCTATAATTCACCCCTCCACTTT
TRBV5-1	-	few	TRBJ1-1	CASSSNPPVGTEAFF	TGCGCCAGCAGCTCAAACCCTCCCGTAGGGACTGAAGCTTTCTTT
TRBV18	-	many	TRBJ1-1	CASSSRDTEAFF	TGTGCCAGCTCATCGAGGGACACTGAAGCTTTCTTT
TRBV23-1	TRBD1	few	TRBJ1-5	CASSQSGTGVNSNQPQHF	TGCGCCAGCAGTCAATCGGGGACAGGGGTAAATAGCAATCAGCCCCAGCATTTT
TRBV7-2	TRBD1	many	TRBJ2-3	CASSPTGGKTDTQYF	TGTGCCAGCAGCCCCACAGGGGGCAAGACAGATACGCAGTATTTT
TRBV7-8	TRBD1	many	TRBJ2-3	CASSFYEQGDTRADTQYF	TGTGCCAGCAGCTTTTATGAACAGGGGGACACCAGGGCAGATACGCAGTATTTT
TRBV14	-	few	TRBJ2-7	CASSPIRSRSYEQYF	TGTGCCAGCAGCCCCATTAGATCGCGTTCCTACGAGCAGTACTTC
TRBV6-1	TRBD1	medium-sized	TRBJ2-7	CASSEAEDRGNEQYF	TGTGCCAGCAGTGAAGCCGAAGACAGGGGGAACGAGCAGTACTTC
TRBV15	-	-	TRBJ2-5	CATSREGTSQETQYF	TGTGCCACCAGCAGAGAAGGGACAAGCCAAGAGACCCAGTACTTC
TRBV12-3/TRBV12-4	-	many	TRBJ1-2	CASSPSGKVFNYGYTF	TGTGCCAGCAGCCCCTCGGGGAAAGTATTTAACTATGGCTACACCTTC
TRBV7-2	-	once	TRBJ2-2	CASSANRDNTGELLF	TGTGCCAGCAGCGCAAATCGGGATAACACCGGGGAGCTGCTTTTT
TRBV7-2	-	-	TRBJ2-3	CASSSPPDGVADTLYF	TGTGCCAGCAGCTCTCCCCCCGACGGGGTGGCGGATACGCTGTATTTT
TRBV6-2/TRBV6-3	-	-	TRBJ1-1	CASSFLLGEAFF	TGTGCCAGCAGCTTCCTTTTAGGTGAAGCTTTCTTT
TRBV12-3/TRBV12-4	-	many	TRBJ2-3	CASSPPLEVDTQYF	TGTGCCAGCAGTCCTCCCCTCGAGGTGGATACGCAGTATTTT
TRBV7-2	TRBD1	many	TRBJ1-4	CASSSPGQGVEKLFF	TGTGCCAGCAGCTCACCGGGACAGGGAGTAGAAAAACTGTTTTTT
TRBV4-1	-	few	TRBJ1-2	CASRNPWGSHYGYTF	TGCGCCAGCAGGAATCCTTGGGGCAGTCACTATGGCTACACCTTC
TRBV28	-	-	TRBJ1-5	CASRGIPASSRLISPQHF	TGTGCCAGCAGGGGGATTCCAGCGAGCAGCAGGTTAATCAGCCCCCAGCATTTT
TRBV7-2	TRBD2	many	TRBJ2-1	CASSRLAGVNNEQFF	TGTGCCAGCAGCCGTTTAGCGGGGGTTAACAATGAGCAGTTCTTC
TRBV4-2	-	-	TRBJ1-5	CASSQSIISNQPQHF	TGTGCCAGCAGCCAATCGATCATTAGCAATCAGCCCCAGCATTTT